The 32 T cell receptor beta chains presented below share a single source sample, sequenced in a study of regulatory T cells in long-lasting Graves disease. Time point defined: persistent/refractory GD, antithyroid drugs over 5 years with positive TRAb. RNA extracted from PBMCs served as the sequencing template. Building of the TCR beta libraries involved iRepertoire HTBI primers and Arm-PCR of CDR3 regions. From the multiplex PCR reads, TCRdb called clonotypes with MiXCR, one entry per CDR3 protein. The sample records some 420,000 distinct CDR3 sequences, 22% being singletons. The input for sequencing was peripheral blood mononuclear cells (PBMCs), taken when the disease was refractory, from a patient treated with antithyroid drugs. The receptor source for this set is a female donor with Graves disease.

As regards this clonotype: One base separates it from a far larger clone, so it is likely a read error. The chain has TRBV6-2 or TRBV6-3 and TRBJ2-6; D not resolved. CDR1 is MNHEY, CDR2 SVGEGT, per germline. The CDR3 covers 16 residues. The CDR3 loop is CASSYISDSGTNVLTF. The CDR3 nucleotides read TGTGCCAGCAGTTATATCAGTGACTCTGGGACCAACGTCCTGACTTTC.

In this sample, this clonotype turned up a few times. The chain links TRBV20-1 to TRBJ1-4; 8 bases agree with TRBD1. The junction had 8 bases not matched to a gene; V was cut back by 3 bases and J by 8 bases. The CDR3 is 14 residues long. The germline V gene has CDR1 DFQATT and CDR2 SNEGSKA (reference sequence). CDR3 bases: TGCAGTGCTAGGGCCCCAGGGGGCGGGGAAAAACTGTTTTTT. Protein: CSARAPGGGEKLFF.

The chain couples TRBV20-1 to TRBJ2-1; 10 nucleotides line up with TRBD2. The CDR3 loop spans 14 amino acids. Germline CDR1 DFQATT, CDR2 SNEGSKA (reference sequence). J lost 7 bases, V lost 2 bases, and 5 bases had no gene match. In DNA form, the CDR3 reads TGCAGTGCTAGACCAGCGGGAGGGGATAATGAGCAGTTCTTC. It specifies CSARPAGGDNEQFF.

This clonotype was seen many times. The chain has TRBV6-1 and TRBJ2-7; no clear D. Germline CDR1 MNHNS, CDR2 SASEGT. The V gene lost 5 bases and the J gene lost 6 bases, with 11 bases spanning the gap. The CDR3 runs to 12 residues. CDR3: CASSTPSREQYF. CDR3 nucleotides: TGTGCCAGCAGTACCCCGTCGCGCGAGCAGTACTTC.

CDR3 coding DNA: TGCGCCAGCAGCAAAATTAGCGGGGAGCGGTACAATGAGCAGTTCTTC. Translated: CASSKISGERYNEQFF. The genes are TRBV5-1 and TRBJ2-1; 8 bases are a match to TRBD2. Trimming cost V 4 bases and J 4 bases; bases outside gene matches: 10. Germline V gene sequence: CDR1 SGHRS, CDR2 YFSETQ. The CDR3 is made up of 16 amino acids.

This sequence joins TRBV7-2 and TRBJ2-1; 8 bases agree with TRBD1. Germline assignment: CDR1 SGHTA and CDR2 FQGNSA. The V and J ends lost 6 bases and 5 bases, in that order; junction bases with no gene match: 9. The CDR3 sequence is 15 residues long. CDR3 loop: CASSKTDRVNNEQFF. The DNA for the CDR3 is TGTGCCAGCAGTAAAACGGACAGGGTAAACAATGAGCAGTTCTTC.

At least ten counts were recorded for this clonotype. This chain links TRBV29-1 with TRBJ1-2, with unresolved D. Germline CDR1 SQVTM, CDR2 ANQGSEA. The CDR3 spans 13 residues. V was cut by 5 bases and J by 4 bases, with 14 bases left in between. Here the CDR3 reads CSVTHTAFYGYTF. DNA of the CDR3: TGCAGCGTTACGCATACCGCTTTCTATGGCTACACCTTC.

The chain recombines TRBV19 with TRBJ1-1, with D possibly being TRBD1 (6 bases). This CDR3 has 15 residues. V lost 6 bases, J lost 0 bases, and 14 bases lay in between. In germline, CDR1 is LNHDA, CDR2 SQIVND (reference sequence). The CDR3 DNA is TGTGCCAGTAGACAGGGAAAGACGATGAACACTGAAGCTTTCTTT. Translation gives CASRQGKTMNTEAFF.

The table lists this clonotype with many counts. The chain's CDR3 is CASRPSGGPNQPQHF. The CDR3 DNA reads as TGTGCCAGCAGGCCCTCGGGGGGGCCCAATCAGCCCCAGCATTTT. V is TRBV6-1 and J is TRBJ1-5, with D maybe TRBD1 (6 bases). Trimming shortened V by 6 bases and J by 3 bases, and 15 bases separated the two germline ends. From germline, CDR1 is MNHNS and CDR2 SASEGT. The length of the CDR3 is 15 residues.

This clonotype occurred many times. The rearrangement joins TRBV28 to TRBJ2-7; TRBD2 agrees at 12 bases. After removal of 6 bases from V and 0 bases from J, the junction contained 12 bases not matched to a gene. CDR3 size: 18 residues. Germline CDR1 MDHEN, CDR2 SYDVKM. In DNA form, the CDR3 reads TGTGCCAGCAGCCCCACGGGACTAGCGGGCCCAAGCTCCTACGAGCAGTACTTC. This encodes CASSPTGLAGPSSYEQYF.

The chain links TRBV9 to TRBJ1-6; 10 bases map to TRBD1. J gave up 10 bases and V 3 bases, and 7 bases lay outside the gene matches. This CDR3 has 15 residues. Looked up from germline, CDR1 is SGDLS and CDR2 is YYNGEE. In DNA, the CDR3 is TGTGCCAGCAGCGCCTCCGGGACAGGGGTATCACCCCTCCACTTT. Its translation is CASSASGTGVSPLHF.

V and J are TRBV29-1 and TRBJ1-1; 9 bases are shared with TRBD1. The CDR3 loop spans 14 amino acids. The ends lost 3 bases at V and 5 bases at J; junction bases unmatched: 7. Germline lookup yields CDR1 SQVTM and CDR2 ANQGSEA. The CDR3 region has the DNA TGCAGCGTTGACATTGGACAGGGGAAAACTGAAGCTTTCTTT. Translated, it gives CSVDIGQGKTEAFF.

For this clonotype: It may be a read error: a sequence one base away is much more abundant. The chain recombines TRBV28 with TRBJ1-5; D gene ambiguous. The CDR3 is 15 residues long. The germline gives CDR1 MDHEN, CDR2 SYDVKM. Deletions cut 5 bases from V and 5 bases from J, with 16 bases between. The CDR3 bases are TGTGCCAGCAGTCCTTTTGTGTGGCTCGATCAGCCCCAGCATTTT. Its translation: CASSPFVWLDQPQHF.

This clonotype was recorded a few times. The chain has TRBV6-1 and TRBJ1-1; a possible D gene is TRBD1 (5 bases). This CDR3 is built from 16 residues. V shed 4 bases and J shed 5 bases, with 20 bases lying between them. Germline loops: CDR1 MNHNS, CDR2 SASEGT. This CDR3 reads CASSGPGQRVGTEAFF. CDR3 bases: TGTGCCAGCAGTGGCCCCGGACAAAGGGTCGGGACTGAAGCTTTCTTT.

This clonotype was detected only a few times. The chain couples TRBV4-3 to TRBJ2-2, with a tentative D call TRBD2 (6 bases). Deletions cut 0 bases from V and 5 bases from J, with 7 bases between. Germline-derived CDR1 and CDR2 are LGHNA and YSLEER. The CDR3 extends over 14 amino acids. The CDR3 DNA sequence: TGCGCCAGCAGCCAAGATCGGGGGACCGGGGAGCTGTTTTTT. As protein: CASSQDRGTGELFF.

There are many counts of this clonotype. The chain uses TRBV12-3 or TRBV12-4 and TRBJ1-4; unclear D gene. With 6 bases removed from V and 4 bases from J, the gap between germline ends came to 12 bases. This CDR3 has 14 residues. Written as DNA, the CDR3 is TGTGCCAGCAGGAGCGGGCCTTTTAATGAAAAACTGTTTTTT. Amino acid sequence: CASRSGPFNEKLFF.

This clonotype has a count of ten or more. CDR3 sequence: CASSFLLSGRDRRQPQHF. CDR3 bases: TGTGCCAGCAGTTTCCTACTTTCCGGTCGGGACAGGAGACAGCCCCAGCATTTT. The chain uses TRBV28 and TRBJ1-5, with TRBD1 matching 8 bases. J gave up 7 bases and V 3 bases, and 17 bases lay outside the gene matches. CDR1 and CDR2 (germline): MDHEN, SYDVKM. This CDR3 region has 18 residues.

The genes are TRBV7-2 and TRBJ2-7; 9 nucleotides match TRBD1. This CDR3 spans 15 amino acids. V shed 5 bases and J 4 bases; nucleotides not matched to a gene: 9. Germline CDR1 reads SGHTA; CDR2 reads FQGNSA. The CDR3 protein is CASSPGQGTMYEQYF. As DNA, the CDR3 is TGTGCCAGCAGCCCCGGACAGGGGACTATGTACGAGCAGTACTTC. Supplemented by reference TRBV7-2 and TRBJ2-7, the full variable domain reads GAGVSQSPSNKVTEKGKDVELRCDPISGHTALYWYRQSLGQGLEFLIYFQGNSAPDKSGLPSDRFSAERTGGSVSTLTIQRTQQEDSAVYLCASSPGQGTMYEQYFGPGTRLTVT.

The chain is built from TRBV15 and TRBJ1-1; D perhaps matches TRBD1 (5 bases). Germline values: CDR1 LNHNV, CDR2 YYDKDF (reference sequence). The V and J ends lost 0 bases and 11 bases respectively, with 13 bases between them. The CDR3 has 13 residues. The DNA for the CDR3 is TGTGCCACCAGCAGAGAAGGGGCAGTAGACGCTTTCTTT. Translated: CATSREGAVDAFF.

This clonotype was picked up many times. V gene TRBV7-8 combines with J gene TRBJ1-3, with D possibly being TRBD1 (5 bases). V lost 6 bases and J lost 5, with 23 bases in between. This CDR3 contains 17 residues. CDR1 and CDR2 from the germline V gene are SGHVS and FQNEAQ. The CDR3 loop is CASSLYESMGGRNTIYF. CDR3 DNA: TGTGCCAGCAGTTTGTACGAATCTATGGGGGGGAGAAACACCATATATTTT.

This clonotype was seen more than once but under ten times. V usage is TRBV9 and J usage is TRBJ1-2; TRBD1 aligns across 7 bases. The V and J ends lost 4 bases and 8 bases, in that order; junction bases with no gene match: 20. Looked up from germline, CDR1 is SGDLS and CDR2 is YYNGEE. The CDR3 extends over 17 amino acids. The CDR3 nucleotides are TGTGCCAGCAGCCCGAGCATGTCCCAACAGGGGAGTTTAGGCTACACCTTC. Encoded protein: CASSPSMSQQGSLGYTF.

Many counts were recorded for this clonotype. This chain connects TRBV28 to TRBJ1-3; D perhaps matches TRBD1 (5 bases). Germline V gene sequence: CDR1 MDHEN, CDR2 SYDVKM. V gave up 5 bases and J gave up 8 bases, with 10 bases separating them. The CDR3 totals 12 residues. In nucleotides, the CDR3 is TGTGCCAGCAGTAGCCCGGGGGACACCATATATTTT. Encoded protein: CASSSPGDTIYF.

This clonotype came up many times. This rearrangement joins TRBV10-3 to TRBJ1-2; no clear D. Germline lookup yields CDR1 ENHRY and CDR2 SYGVKD. Trimming pared 2 bases from V and 7 bases from J, leaving 14 bases between. The CDR3 consists of 14 residues. Here the CDR3 reads CAISEPTDQIGYTF. The CDR3 DNA sequence: TGTGCCATCAGTGAGCCGACGGACCAAATTGGCTACACCTTC.

This clonotype was found many times. This chain links TRBV2 with TRBJ1-1; D not certain. Germline V gives CDR1 SNHLY, CDR2 FYNNEI. The V end was cut by 6 bases, the J end by 11 bases, with 19 bases between. There are 13 residues in the CDR3. CDR3 loop: CASSQTFGRKAFF. CDR3 coding DNA: TGTGCCAGCAGCCAAACCTTCGGGCGCAAGGCTTTCTTT.

This clonotype was detected once. J is TRBJ2-2 and V is TRBV3-1; possible D gene TRBD1, 6 bases. V was shortened by 2 bases and J by 1 base, with 8 bases between the two germline ends. The CDR3 contains 15 residues. Germline CDR1 LGHDT, CDR2 YNNKEL (reference sequence). CDR3 bases: TGTGCCAGCAGCCAAAGGGGACAGAACACCGGGGAGCTGTTTTTT. This gives the protein CASSQRGQNTGELFF.

The rearrangement uses TRBV5-1 and TRBJ2-1, with 8 positions matching TRBD2. Per germline, CDR1 SGHRS and CDR2 YFSETQ. The J segment lost 5 bases and the V segment lost 1 base, leaving 2 bases of the junction unmatched. There are 14 residues in the CDR3. The CDR3 region is CASSLWRGDNEQFF. In DNA, the CDR3 is TGCGCCAGCAGCTTGTGGCGGGGGGACAATGAGCAGTTCTTC.

This clonotype was picked up many times. V usage is TRBV25-1 and J usage is TRBJ2-7; the D gene is possibly TRBD2 (6 bases). The V end lost 3 bases, the J end lost 5 bases, and 32 bases lay between the germline ends. This CDR3 contains 20 residues. Germline-derived CDR1 and CDR2 are MGHDK and SYGVNS. The CDR3 loop is CASSDETLNGRGLRDHEQYF. The DNA of the CDR3 is TGTGCCAGCAGTGACGAGACACTTAACGGAAGGGGACTGAGGGACCACGAGCAGTACTTC.

This clonotype was recorded a few times. The chain has TRBV2 and TRBJ1-2; weak D call: TRBD1 (5 bases). This CDR3 spans 14 amino acids. The V end lost 6 bases, the J end lost 7 bases, and 18 bases lay between the germline ends. Germline loops: CDR1 SNHLY, CDR2 FYNNEI. In nucleotides, the CDR3 is TGTGCCAGCAGCTACCGGGACGACCTTTTTGGCTACACCTTC. Translation: CASSYRDDLFGYTF.

The chain carries TRBV6-5 and TRBJ1-1; D is uncertain. This CDR3 has 11 residues. In germline, CDR1 is MNHEY, CDR2 SVGAGI. Trimming removed 1 base at V and 8 bases at J, with 5 bases between. The DNA for the CDR3 is TGTGCCAGCAGTTACTTAGCAGAAGCTTTCTTT. Protein: CASSYLAEAFF.

This clonotype was picked up many times. The V gene is TRBV11-2, the J gene TRBJ1-5; unclear D gene. Germline values: CDR1 SGHAT, CDR2 FQNNGV. Trimming removed 0 bases from V and 5 bases from J, with 5 bases in between. The CDR3 totals 13 residues. The CDR3, as DNA: TGTGCCAGCAGCTTAGATGGGGATCAGCCCCAGCATTTT. This translates into CASSLDGDQPQHF.

This clonotype has more than one count but fewer than ten. V gene TRBV11-2 combines with J gene TRBJ2-1; D uncertain. With 1 base removed from V and 5 bases from J, the gap between germline ends came to 6 bases. The CDR3 spans 13 residues. Germline V lookup: CDR1 SGHAT, CDR2 FQNNGV. In nucleotides, the CDR3 is TGTGCCAGCAGCTTAGGACGGAACAATGAGCAGTTCTTC. This codes for CASSLGRNNEQFF. Filled out from reference TRBV11-2 and TRBJ2-1, the complete variable domain reads EAGVAQSPRYKIIEKRQSVAFWCNPISGHATLYWYQQILGQGPKLLIQFQNNGVVDDSQLPKDRFSAERLKGVDSTLKIQPAKLEDSAVYLCASSLGRNNEQFFGPGTRLTVL.

Comments on this clonotype: At one boundary the junction diverges from the germline segment, which might be a read error. The rearrangement links TRBV7-9 to TRBJ1-3, with 8 bases that match TRBD1. The CDR3 consists of 14 residues. CDR1 and CDR2 (germline): SEHNR, FQNEAQ (reference sequence). CDR3 nucleotide sequence: TGTGCCAGCAGCTTTCCTACAGGGGGAAACGCCATATATTTT. Its translation: CASSFPTGGNAIYF.